Given below is one T cell receptor beta chain in context. What it recognizes is unknown. Of the isolated RNA, all was reverse transcribed, and so the sequenced material was expressed TCRB transcripts. TCRdb's table, derived via immunoSEQ multiplex PCR, lists solely in-frame clones and lacks some. The sample has under 350,000 clones, around 24% seen once. These data are taken from a study of beta chain features in type 1 diabetes. General study points: TCRB CDR3s were moderately but significantly shorter in Type 1 diabetes patients in all four CD4+ subsets.

The CDR3 has 13 amino acids. Germline CDR1 is SGHRS and CDR2 is YFSETQ. V shed 7 bases, J shed 4 bases, and the junction held 1 base outside the gene matches. The sequence was obtained from a woman in her 30s with type 1 diabetes. Source material: naive CD4+ T cells from blood. V gene TRBV5-1 combines with J gene TRBJ2-1, with TRBD2 matching over 11 bases. CDR3 nucleotides: TGCGCCAGCGGACTAGCGGGTTACAATGAGCAGTTCTTC. The encoded protein is CASGLAGYNEQFF.